A selection of T cell receptor beta chains follows, all from one sample in a study of radiation and T cells in renal cell carcinoma. Sequencing was performed with immunoSEQ multiplex PCR; in TCRdb, only in-frame clones are kept and a portion is missing. This table has 60,000 to 80,000 clones, around 80% appearing once. The source was blood, collected from a patient whose treatment included radiotherapy and nephrectomy. These TCRs come from a man in his fifties or sixties with renal cell carcinoma. CDR3s include the opening cysteine and the closing phenylalanine or tryptophan. A D gene is named only where the DNA matches it firmly. Expanded clones get a size class; other rows say once, few or many, or leave the size out.

>.|TRBJ2-2|.|TRBV4-3
TGCGCCAGCAGCCACCACACAAGCGGCCCCTCTCGGGGCGGGGAGCTGTTTTTT
CASSHHTSGPSRGGELFF
>.|TRBJ1-3|.|TRBV9
TGTGCCAGCAGCGTAGATGATGGAAACACCATATATTTT
CASSVDDGNTIYF
>.|TRBJ1-5|once|TRBV5-5
TGTGCCAGCAGCTTCTACCCTCAAGAAGGGCAGCCCCAGCATTTT
CASSFYPQEGQPQHF
>.|TRBJ2-7|.|TRBV5-1
TGCGCCAGCAGCTTGGATCCGCCGGGAAAGCAGTACTTC
CASSLDPPGKQYF
>.|TRBJ2-2|.|TRBV5-1
TGCGCCAGCAGTTCGGGGGCGGAGAACACCGGGGAGCTGTTTTTT
CASSSGAENTGELFF
>TRBD1|TRBJ1-6|.|TRBV28
TGTGCCAGCAGCGGGACAGGGTTTAATTCACCCCTCCACTTT
CASSGTGFNSPLHF
>TRBD2|TRBJ2-3|.|TRBV7-2
TGTGCCAGCAGCCCCCCCCCGGGACTAGGGACAGATACGCAGTATTTT
CASSPPPGLGTDTQYF
>.|TRBJ2-7|.|TRBV9
TGTGCCAGCAGCCGGGACGGTCAAAGCTCCTACGAGCAGTACTTC
CASSRDGQSSYEQYF
>.|TRBJ2-5|.|TRBV7-8
TGTGCCAGCAGCCCCTGGAGGGGTGGCAGAGGAGAGACCCAGTACTTC
CASSPWRGGRGETQYF
>.|TRBJ2-3|.|TRBV4-3
TGCGCCAGCAGCCAAGAAGGCAGGGAAGGGACAGATACGCAGTATTTT
CASSQEGREGTDTQYF
>.|TRBJ1-4|.|TRBV11-2
TGTGCCAGCAGCTTAGGGGGGGTTGGTGAAAAACTGTTTTTT
CASSLGGVGEKLFF
>.|TRBJ2-1|.|TRBV5-1
TGCGCCAGCAGGTCGGCTAGCCCAAGCGTTCATGAGCAGTTCTTC
CASRSASPSVHEQFF
>.|TRBJ1-5|.|TRBV5-1
TGCGCCAGCAGCTTGGCAGGGGACCAGCCCCAGCATTTT
CASSLAGDQPQHF
>.|TRBJ2-5|.|TRBV5-6
TGTGCCAGCAGGTCAGGGGTCAAAGAGACCCAGTACTTC
CASRSGVKETQYF
>.|TRBJ2-5|.|TRBV5-6
TGTGCCAGCAGCTCCCGGGAGACCCAGTACTTC
CASSSRETQYF
>TRBD1|TRBJ2-1|few|TRBV5-8
TGTGCCAGCAGCTTGTTGGGACAGGGGATCTACAATGAGCAGTTCTTC
CASSLLGQGIYNEQFF
>.|TRBJ2-1|.|TRBV7-9
TGTGCCAGCAGCTTACTGACGTCTAGCTTACTCTACAATGAGCAGTTCTTC
CASSLLTSSLLYNEQFF
>.|TRBJ2-3|.|TRBV15
TGTGCCACCAGCAGGGATGCCGGGGGGCTGGATACGCAGTATTTT
CATSRDAGGLDTQYF
>.|TRBJ2-3|.|TRBV10-3
TGTGCCACCGCCCCACCAGGCACAGATACGCAGTATTTT
CATAPPGTDTQYF
>TRBD1|TRBJ1-5|.|TRBV6-1
TGTGCCAGCAGTGCCTCGGGACAGGCCGATCAGCCCCAGCATTTT
CASSASGQADQPQHF
>TRBD1|TRBJ1-4|once|TRBV7-8
TGTGCCAGCAGCTCGGGACAGGGAAGTGAAAAACTGTTTTTT
CASSSGQGSEKLFF
>TRBD2|TRBJ2-5|.|TRBV19
TGTGCCAGCAGGGTTGGGACTAGCGGTCGGGCGGAGACCCAGTACTTC
CASRVGTSGRAETQYF
>TRBD1|TRBJ2-1|few|TRBV25-1
TGTGCCAGCAGTGCCCGGACAGGTAGTTACAATGAGCAGTTCTTC
CASSARTGSYNEQFF
>.|TRBJ1-1|.|TRBV6-1
TGTGCCAGCAGTGAAAGGGGAGGGGGCACTGAAGCTTTCTTT
CASSERGGGTEAFF
>TRBD2|TRBJ2-7|.|TRBV7-9
TGTGCCAGCCGACCCAGCGGGGCTCGCGAGCAGTACTTC
CASRPSGAREQYF
>TRBD1|TRBJ1-3|.|TRBV10-3
TGTGCCATCAGCAATCGCGGGACAGCTGGAAACACCATATATTTT
CAISNRGTAGNTIYF
>TRBD1|TRBJ2-1|.|TRBV28
TGTGCCAGCAGTAGCGGAACGGGACAGGCTAATGAGCAGTTCTTC
CASSSGTGQANEQFF
>TRBD2|TRBJ2-1|once|TRBV9
TGTGCCAGCAGCTCCCGCGGGGGACGTCCCTACAATGAGCAGTTCTTC
CASSSRGGRPYNEQFF
>.|TRBJ1-4|.|TRBV5-4
TGTGCCAGCAGCCTGGTGGGGCCTGGGGAAAAACTGTTTTTT
CASSLVGPGEKLFF
>.|TRBJ2-5|.|TRBV7-3
TGTGCCAGCAGCTTAAGGGCAAGAGAGACCCAGTACTTC
CASSLRARETQYF
>.|TRBJ2-7|once|TRBV18
TGTGCCAGCTCACCTGGGTTCCCTGGGACTCTGGGGTACGAGCAGTACTTC
CASSPGFPGTLGYEQYF
>TRBD2|TRBJ2-3|.|TRBV5-1
TGCGCCAGCAGCCCGGAGGGTACGGCTAGCGGTAACACAGATACGCAGTATTTT
CASSPEGTASGNTDTQYF
>.|TRBJ2-5|.|TRBV18
TGTGCCAGCTCACCCGGGGCGGGGAGCCAAGAGACCCAGTACTTC
CASSPGAGSQETQYF
>.|TRBJ2-1|.|TRBV11-3
TGTGCCAGCAGCCGAACCCCGGGGAGAGACAATGAGCAGTTCTTC
CASSRTPGRDNEQFF
>TRBD1|TRBJ1-2|.|TRBV7-2
TGTGCCAGCAGCCGAGGACAGGGGGGGTATGGCTACACCTTC
CASSRGQGGYGYTF
>.|TRBJ2-7|.|TRBV5-1
TGCGCCAGCAGCTTGGCCCTTAGTGGGAGAGGGGCCGTCTACGAGCAGTACTTC
CASSLALSGRGAVYEQYF
>TRBD2|TRBJ2-3|.|TRBV7-3
TGTGCCAGCAGCTATAGCGGGAGAGGGAATACGCAGTATTTT
CASSYSGRGNTQYF
>.|TRBJ1-1|.|TRBV7-9
TGTGCCAGCAGCTTAGAGTTAGGGGAAGCTTTCTTT
CASSLELGEAFF
>.|TRBJ2-7|once|TRBV6-6
TGTGCCAGCACCGAGGGGGACTACGAGCAGTACTTC
CASTEGDYEQYF
>TRBD1|TRBJ2-7|.|TRBV6-5
TGTGCCAGCAGGGAAGGGACAGGGTCATGGGAGCAGTACTTC
CASREGTGSWEQYF
>TRBD1|TRBJ2-7|.|TRBV7-8
TGTGCCAGCAGCCCGACGGGACAGGGATATGAGCAGTACTTC
CASSPTGQGYEQYF
>.|TRBJ2-2|.|TRBV27
TGTGCCAGCTCCTGGGGAAGCAGGTCCTTCACCGGGGAGCTGTTTTTT
CASSWGSRSFTGELFF
>.|TRBJ2-3|few|TRBV5-4
TGCGCCAGCAGCCAAGAGGGTATGCTGAGAGATACGCAGTATTTT
CASSQEGMLRDTQYF
>.|TRBJ1-5|.|TRBV7-9
TGTGCCAGCAGCAGGAATAGCAATCAGCCCCAGCATTTT
CASSRNSNQPQHF
>TRBD1|TRBJ2-7|.|TRBV13
TGTGCCAGCAGCTCCGGACAGGGGCAGTACTTC
CASSSGQGQYF
>.|TRBJ1-5|.|TRBV19
TGTGCCAGTAGTAGTGTAGGGGGTCAGCCCCAGCATTTT
CASSSVGGQPQHF
>.|TRBJ1-4|.|TRBV9
TGTGCCAGCAGCGCCGGGGTCGGGGAAAAACTGTTTTTT
CASSAGVGEKLFF
>.|TRBJ2-5|.|TRBV18
TGTGCCAGCTCAGCCGCCGGGTTCCAAGAGACCCAGTACTTC
CASSAAGFQETQYF